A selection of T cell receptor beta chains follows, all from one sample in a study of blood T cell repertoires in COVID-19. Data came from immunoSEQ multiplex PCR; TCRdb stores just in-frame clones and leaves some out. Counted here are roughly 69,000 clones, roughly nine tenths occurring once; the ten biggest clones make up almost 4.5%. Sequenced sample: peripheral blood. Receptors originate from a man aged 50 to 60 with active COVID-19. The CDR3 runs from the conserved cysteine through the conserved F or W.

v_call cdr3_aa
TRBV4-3 CASSHRLIRDSAVRAFF
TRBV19 CASSIGAANTEAFF
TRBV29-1 CSAQGVYGYTF
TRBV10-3 CAISESYAGQGPSNYGYTF
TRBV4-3 CASSQAYRGGSGNTIYF
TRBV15 CATSSGTGPNTEAFF
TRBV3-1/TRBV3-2 CASSPTGTSGNTIYF
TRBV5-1 CASSLATSAAGNHEQYF
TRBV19 CASSISSGRVREQFF
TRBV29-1 CSVERPRGLASEQYF